This T cell receptor beta chain was documented in a study of early T cells in non-severe SARS-CoV-2 infection. Study as a whole: Bulk RNA isolated from unsorted whole blood underwent sequencing; chains were not paired.

This clonotype came up many times. Its antigen is as yet unknown. Germline CDR1 is DFQATT and CDR2 is SNEGSKA (reference sequence). This CDR3 is 13 amino acids long. V lost 3 bases and J lost 7; bases outside the gene matches: 5. Findings of the study overall: There was a bias toward anti-spike CD8 responses in VDJdb matching, which missed private and CD4 specificities.

Individual cDNA molecules received unique molecular identifiers. TCRdb reprocessed the 5' RACE reads via MiXCR and lists one record per CDR3 protein. Among about 45,000 distinct CDR3 sequences listed, 11% were seen once. The rearrangement uses TRBV20-1 and TRBJ2-1, with TRBD1 matching over 8 bases. The sequence was obtained from an adult who was a healthcare worker with PCR-confirmed SARS-CoV-2 infection or an uninfected control (not recorded which). Sequencing input: whole blood. CDR3 sequence reads: CSASRGRENEQFF. CDR3 bases: TGCAGTGCTAGCAGGGGGCGCGAAAATGAGCAGTTCTTC.